The source of this T cell receptor beta chain is a study of regulatory T cells in long-lasting Graves disease. Study summary: Patients with persistent Graves' disease had over 5 years of antithyroid drugs and persistent TSH receptor antibodies. Study-level results: Patients with persistent Graves' had lower TCR diversity than newly diagnosed patients.

Unmatched junction bases numbered 15, after V lost 6 bases and J lost 8 bases. CDR3 length: 17 amino acids. The germline gives CDR1 MNHNS, CDR2 SASEGT. Both iRepertoire HTBI primers and Arm-PCR of CDR3 regions were used to build the TCR beta libraries. Each CDR3 protein is one row after TCRdb ran MiXCR on the multiplex PCR reads. Of 360,000 or so distinct CDR3 sequences in the sample, more than 20% were seen once. Noted time point: persistent/refractory GD, antithyroid drugs over 5 years with positive TRAb. PBMCs were the source of the RNA used for TCR sequencing. The collection involved drawing approximately 9 milliliters of peripheral blood into EDTA tubes. A few counts support this clonotype. No antigen is known for it.

The source was peripheral blood mononuclear cells (PBMCs), collected when the disease was refractory, from a patient treated with antithyroid drugs. The TCR comes from a woman in her forties with Graves disease. The chain links TRBV6-1 to TRBJ2-2, with 10 bases that match TRBD2. The CDR3 protein is CASRGLALAGLIGELFF. CDR3 in DNA: TGTGCCAGCAGGGGACTAGCGTTGGCCGGGCTCATTGGGGAGCTGTTTTTT.